This passage covers 20 T cell receptor beta chains from one sample sequenced in a study of long-term antiretroviral therapy in people with HIV (dated by TCRdb to the early 2020s). The immunoSEQ hsTCRB v3.0 assay was used at survey level resolution for TRB variable region sequencing. Imported from immuneACCESS, the table was reduced by TCRdb to in-frame sequences with V and J called. These copies leave out some clones; in studies compared against another copy, an unresolved V gene accounts for under half, and the cause of the remainder is not known. The sample includes some 26,000 clones, with about 80% observed a single time. The ten largest clones capture about 10% of the sample. The specimen was unsorted PBMCs, collected 1.1 years before starting antiretroviral therapy. The receptors derive from a woman in her thirties or forties with HIV.

The chain employs TRBV7-8 and TRBJ1-3, with a possible D match to TRBD1 (5 bases). Trimming left V 5 bases short and J 1 base short, with 9 bases between. The CDR3 spans 14 residues. Germline values: CDR1 SGHVS, CDR2 FQNEAQ. The CDR3 loop reads CASSPGTSGNTIYF. The DNA of the CDR3 is TGTGCCAGCAGCCCCGGGACTTCTGGAAACACCATATATTTT.

The chain carries TRBV13 and TRBJ2-7; unclear D gene. The CDR3 sequence is 13 residues long. With 5 bases removed from V and 0 bases from J, the gap between germline ends came to 8 bases. Germline CDR1 is PRHDT and CDR2 is FYEKMQ (reference sequence). CDR3 nucleotides: TGTGCCAGCAGCCTCGGGTACTCCTACGAGCAGTACTTC. This translates into CASSLGYSYEQYF. Complete variable domain (other parts from reference TRBV13 and TRBJ2-7): AAGVIQSPRHLIKEKRETATLKCYPIPRHDTVYWYQQGPGQDPQFLISFYEKMQSDKGSIPDRFSAQQFSDYHSELNMSSLELGDSALYFCASSLGYSYEQYFGPGTRLTVT.

The chain uses TRBV7-2 and TRBJ1-1; tentative D call: TRBD1 (5 bases). The CDR3 has 14 residues. Per the germline V gene, CDR1 is SGHTA and CDR2 is FQGNSA. The V and J ends lost 1 base and 1 base respectively, with 7 bases between them. This CDR3 is CASSLGGWNTEAFF. CDR3 nucleotide sequence: TGTGCCAGCAGCTTAGGGGGGTGGAACACTGAAGCTTTCTTT.

The V call is TRBV19, the J call TRBJ1-5; unclear D gene. V lost 7 bases, J lost 0 bases, and 13 bases lay in between. Germline lookup yields CDR1 LNHDA and CDR2 SQIVND (reference sequence). The length of the CDR3 is 15 residues. CDR3 DNA: TGTGCCAGTATCTCAGGACCCTTTAGCAATCAGCCCCAGCATTTT. It translates to CASISGPFSNQPQHF.

This clone showed up just a few times. The chain combines TRBV27 with TRBJ1-2, with no clear D. This CDR3 is 14 amino acids long. V lost 2 bases to trimming and J lost 6 bases, with 13 bases between them. CDR1 is MNHEY, CDR2 SMNVEV, per germline (reference sequence). The CDR3 bases are TGTGCCAGCAGTTTAGATGGGTTGGATGATGGCTACACCTTC. This codes for CASSLDGLDDGYTF.

The chain joins TRBV15 to TRBJ2-3; D may be TRBD2 (6 bases). The CDR3 length is 20 residues. The V gene's germline CDR1 is LNHNV and CDR2 YYDKDF (reference sequence). V was trimmed by 0 bases and J by 0 bases, leaving 22 bases between them. CDR3 in DNA: TGTGCCACCAGCAGAGATACCGGGCAGGGTGGTAGCGGTAGCACAGATACGCAGTATTTT. Encoded protein: CATSRDTGQGGSGSTDTQYF.

The rearrangement uses TRBV10-3 and TRBJ2-5; possible D gene TRBD2, 5 bases. CDR3 length: 12 residues. Germline CDR1 is ENHRY and CDR2 is SYGVKD. V was shortened by 11 bases and J by 4 bases, with 14 bases between the two germline ends. The CDR3 sequence: CAARGFGETQYF. In DNA, the CDR3 is TGTGCCGCACGGGGATTTGGAGAGACCCAGTACTTC.

This clone occurred once. The chain uses TRBV5-6 and TRBJ1-2, with TRBD1 matching over 10 bases. Germline loops: CDR1 SGHDT, CDR2 YYEEEE. The junction had 3 bases not matched to a gene; V was cut back by 0 bases and J by 1 base. The CDR3 extends over 16 amino acids. The CDR3 bases are TGTGCCAGCAGCTTGGTGGGGGACAGGGGTAACTATGGCTACACCTTC. Protein: CASSLVGDRGNYGYTF. The full variable domain, with the rest looked up from reference TRBV5-6 and TRBJ1-2, is DAGVTQSPTHLIKTRGQQVTLRCSPKSGHDTVSWYQQALGQGPQFIFQYYEEEERQRGNFPDRFSGHQFPNYSSELNVNALLLGDSALYLCASSLVGDRGNYGYTFGSGTRLTVV.

The CDR3 coding sequence is TGCGCCAGCAGCCCACAGGGGGTCGGAAATTCACCCCTCCACTTT. Amino acid sequence: CASSPQGVGNSPLHF. This rearrangement joins TRBV5-1 to TRBJ1-6; 8 positions agree with TRBD1. Germline V gives CDR1 SGHRS, CDR2 YFSETQ. CDR3 length: 15 residues. J was trimmed by 7 bases and V by 4 bases; bases with no gene match: 7.

The V and J genes are TRBV10-3 and TRBJ1-5; a weak D match, TRBD1 (5 bases). The V gene lost 11 bases and the J gene lost 5 bases, with 16 bases spanning the gap. CDR1 ENHRY and CDR2 SYGVKD come from the germline V gene. This CDR3 spans 13 amino acids. This chain's CDR3 is CAARRGEYQPQHF. The DNA of the CDR3 is TGTGCCGCCCGAAGGGGTGAATATCAGCCCCAGCATTTT.

The V gene is TRBV11-3, the J gene TRBJ2-1, with D possibly being TRBD2 (6 bases). Germline V gene data show CDR1 as SGHNT and CDR2 as YENEEA. V gave up 10 bases and J gave up 0 bases, with 13 bases separating them. This CDR3 region has 14 residues. The DNA of the CDR3 is TGTGCCACCCAACTAGCAGGCTCCTACAATGAGCAGTTCTTC. As protein: CATQLAGSYNEQFF.

The chain recombines TRBV6-1 with TRBJ1-2, with a tentative D call TRBD1 (5 bases). Per germline, CDR1 MNHNS and CDR2 SASEGT. With 6 bases removed from V and 4 bases from J, the gap between germline ends came to 9 bases. The CDR3 is 12 residues long. The CDR3 protein is CASSRDLYGYTF. CDR3 bases: TGTGCCAGCAGCCGGGACCTCTATGGCTACACCTTC.

V usage is TRBV5-1 and J usage is TRBJ2-1; 13 nucleotides agree with TRBD2. Germline V gene data show CDR1 as SGHRS and CDR2 as YFSETQ. Trimming removed 5 bases from V and 8 bases from J; junction bases left unmatched: 10. The CDR3 is 16 amino acids. CDR3 region: CASSQGLAGDLDEQFF. The CDR3, as DNA: TGCGCCAGCAGTCAAGGACTAGCGGGAGATCTTGATGAGCAGTTCTTC.

This chain uses TRBV12-5 with TRBJ1-3; the D gene is possibly TRBD1 (6 bases). The length of the CDR3 is 16 residues. The germline V gene encodes CDR1 LGHNT and CDR2 FRNRAP. With 9 bases removed from V and 0 bases from J, the gap between germline ends came to 18 bases. In DNA form, the CDR3 reads TGTGCTAGGGGGGCAGGGGTTCACCGCTCTGGAAACACCATATATTTT. Translation: CARGAGVHRSGNTIYF.

The chain links TRBV7-9 to TRBJ2-2; D is uncertain. This CDR3 contains 16 residues. Trimming pared 1 base from V and 7 bases from J, leaving 16 bases between. Germline lookup yields CDR1 SEHNR and CDR2 FQNEAQ (reference sequence). The CDR3 region is CASSLVVSARFGELFF. In nucleotides, the CDR3 is TGTGCCAGCAGCTTAGTCGTATCTGCGAGGTTCGGGGAGCTGTTTTTT.

The chain uses TRBV25-1 and TRBJ1-1; D unresolved. The CDR3 sequence is 16 residues long. Trimming cost V 4 bases and J 5 bases, with 20 bases left between them. Per germline, CDR1 MGHDK and CDR2 SYGVNS. The CDR3, as DNA: TGTGCCAGCAGTGGACCTGAAATTCTCGAAGGGACTGAAGCTTTCTTT. It specifies CASSGPEILEGTEAFF.

V usage is TRBV11-3 and J usage is TRBJ2-3, with D perhaps TRBD1 or TRBD2 (5 bases each). CDR3 length equals 15 residues. Germline CDR1 is SGHNT and CDR2 is YENEEA. The germline V and J ends were trimmed by 1 base and 2 bases, with 10 bases remaining between them. The DNA of the CDR3 is TGTGCCAGCAGCTTAGGTGGGACCTACACAGATACGCAGTATTTT. It codes for CASSLGGTYTDTQYF.

The rearrangement joins TRBV6-5 to TRBJ2-6, with D possibly TRBD1 on 5 matching bases. Germline loops: CDR1 MNHEY, CDR2 SVGAGI. The ends were cut back, 8 bases at V and 5 bases at J, with 10 bases in the middle. The CDR3 sequence is 13 residues long. The chain's CDR3 is CASRMDRANVLTF. The DNA for the CDR3 is TGTGCCAGCCGAATGGACAGGGCCAACGTCCTGACTTTC.

This rearrangement joins TRBV7-2 to TRBJ2-2; 10 bases agree with TRBD2. The V and J ends lost 2 bases and 5 bases, in that order; junction bases with no gene match: 5. The CDR3 covers 16 residues. CDR1 SGHTA and CDR2 FQGNSA come from the germline V gene. CDR3 DNA sequence: TGTGCCAGCAGCTTATCCAGCGGGGGGGCGACCGGGGAGCTGTTTTTT. It yields the protein CASSLSSGGATGELFF.

This chain uses TRBV30 with TRBJ2-1; D may be TRBD2 (5 bases). Germline V gene data show CDR1 as GTSNPN and CDR2 as SVGIG (reference sequence). Trimming cost V 4 bases and J 5 bases, with 12 bases left between them. This CDR3 has 13 residues. The CDR3 is CAWTKDWNNEQFF. In nucleotides, the CDR3 is TGTGCCTGGACCAAGGACTGGAACAATGAGCAGTTCTTC.